This TCR beta chain was retrieved from a study of cytomegalovirus exposure and HLA in healthy donors. Study findings and constraints: The investigators catalogued 164 TCR beta chains as cytomegalovirus-associated. Reported performance of the classifier showed diagnosis of cytomegalovirus status with high specificity and sensitivity. Later analysis associated a missense DCLRE1C variant with TCR beta V- and J-gene trimming. Most TCR sequences were seen very rarely across donors, but some public TCRs occurred in many.

Primers included in the PCR were 60 Vbeta and 13 Jbeta primers. Using immunoSEQ multiplex PCR, the repertoire was profiled, and TCRdb retains in-frame clones only, with some absent. The table records 100,000 to 150,000 clones, about 80% of them present only once. There are a few counts of this clone. Its specificity is not known. CDR1 is SGHAT, CDR2 FQDESV, per germline (reference sequence). The CDR3 is 15 amino acids. The V end was cut by 5 bases, the J end by 9 bases, with 20 bases between. This TCR derives from a woman aged 40 to 55 in good health and CMV-seropositive. The specimen was PBMCs. The V call is TRBV11-1, the J call TRBJ2-1; the D gene is possibly TRBD2 (5 bases). CDR3 in amino acids: CASSPKTGNRGEQFF. CDR3 DNA: TGTGCCAGCAGCCCAAAAACCGGGAACCGAGGTGAGCAGTTCTTC.